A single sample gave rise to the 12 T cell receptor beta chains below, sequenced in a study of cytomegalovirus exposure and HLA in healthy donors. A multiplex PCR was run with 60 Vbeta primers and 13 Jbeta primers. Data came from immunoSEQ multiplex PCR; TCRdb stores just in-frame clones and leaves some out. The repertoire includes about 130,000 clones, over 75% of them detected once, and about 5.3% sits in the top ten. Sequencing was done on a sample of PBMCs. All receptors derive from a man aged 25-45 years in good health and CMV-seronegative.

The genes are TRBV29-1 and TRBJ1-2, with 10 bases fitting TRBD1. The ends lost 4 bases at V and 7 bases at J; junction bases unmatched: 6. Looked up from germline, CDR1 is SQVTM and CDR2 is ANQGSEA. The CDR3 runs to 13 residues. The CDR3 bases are TGCAGCGTTGCGGGACAGGGGATACTTGGCTACACCTTC. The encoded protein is CSVAGQGILGYTF.

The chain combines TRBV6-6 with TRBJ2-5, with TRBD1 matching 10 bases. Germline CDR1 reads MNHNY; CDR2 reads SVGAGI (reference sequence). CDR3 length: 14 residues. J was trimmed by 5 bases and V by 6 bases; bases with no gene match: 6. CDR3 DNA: TGTGCCAGCAGAGCGACAGGGGGCGTTGAGACCCAGTACTTC. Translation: CASRATGGVETQYF.

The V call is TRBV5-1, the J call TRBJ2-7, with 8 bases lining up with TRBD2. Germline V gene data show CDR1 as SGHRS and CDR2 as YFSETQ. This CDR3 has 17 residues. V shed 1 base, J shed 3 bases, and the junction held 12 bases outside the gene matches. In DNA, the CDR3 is TGCGCCAGCAGCTTGATAGGCCGGAAGACTAGCGACTACGAGCAGTACTTC. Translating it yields CASSLIGRKTSDYEQYF.

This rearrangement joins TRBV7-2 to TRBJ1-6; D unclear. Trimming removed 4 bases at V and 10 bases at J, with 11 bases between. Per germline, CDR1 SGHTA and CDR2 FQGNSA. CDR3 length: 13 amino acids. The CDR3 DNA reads TGTGCCAGCAGCTCCCAGTCCATCTCACCCCTCCACTTT. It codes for CASSSQSISPLHF. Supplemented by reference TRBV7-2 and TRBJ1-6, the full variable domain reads GAGVSQSPSNKVTEKGKDVELRCDPISGHTALYWYRQSLGQGLEFLIYFQGNSAPDKSGLPSDRFSAERTGGSVSTLTIQRTQQEDSAVYLCASSSQSISPLHFGNGTRLTVT.

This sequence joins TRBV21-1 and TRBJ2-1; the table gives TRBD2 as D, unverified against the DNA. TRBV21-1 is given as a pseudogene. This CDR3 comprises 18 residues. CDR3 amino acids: CASSNLVSSDPSYNEQFF. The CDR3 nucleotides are TGTGCCAGCAGCAACCTCGTGTCTAGCGATCCCTCCTACAATGAGCAGTTCTTC.

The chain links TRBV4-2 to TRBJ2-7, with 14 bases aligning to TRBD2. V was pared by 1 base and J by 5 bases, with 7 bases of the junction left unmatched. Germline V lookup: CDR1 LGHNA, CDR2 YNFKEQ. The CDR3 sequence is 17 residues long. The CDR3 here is CASSQAGLAGESNEQYF. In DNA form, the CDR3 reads TGTGCCAGCAGCCAAGCGGGACTAGCGGGAGAGAGCAACGAGCAGTACTTC.

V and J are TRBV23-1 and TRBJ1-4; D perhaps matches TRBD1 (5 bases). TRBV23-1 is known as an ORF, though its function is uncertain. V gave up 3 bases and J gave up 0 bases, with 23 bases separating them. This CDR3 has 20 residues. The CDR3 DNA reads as TGCGCCAGCAGTCACGAACTATTGGCCCGAGAGACAGCAACTAATGAAAAACTGTTTTTT. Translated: CASSHELLARETATNEKLFF.

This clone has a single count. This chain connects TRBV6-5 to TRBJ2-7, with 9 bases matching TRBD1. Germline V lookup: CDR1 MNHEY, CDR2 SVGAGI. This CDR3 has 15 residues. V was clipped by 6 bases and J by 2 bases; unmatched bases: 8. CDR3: CASRGQGLTAYEQYF. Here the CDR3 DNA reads TGTGCCAGCAGGGGACAGGGTTTGACCGCCTACGAGCAGTACTTC.

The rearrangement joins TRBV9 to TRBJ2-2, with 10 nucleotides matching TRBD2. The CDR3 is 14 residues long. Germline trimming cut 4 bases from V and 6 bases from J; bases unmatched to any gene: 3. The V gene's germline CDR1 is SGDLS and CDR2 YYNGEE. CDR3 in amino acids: CASSPGTSAGELFF. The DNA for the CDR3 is TGTGCCAGCAGCCCCGGGACTAGCGCCGGGGAGCTGTTTTTT.

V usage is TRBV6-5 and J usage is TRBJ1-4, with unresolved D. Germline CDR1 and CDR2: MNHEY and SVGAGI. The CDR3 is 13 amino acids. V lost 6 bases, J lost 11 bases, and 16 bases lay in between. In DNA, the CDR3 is TGTGCCAGCAGAGATACCCGAACGGGGAAACTGTTTTTT. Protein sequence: CASRDTRTGKLFF.

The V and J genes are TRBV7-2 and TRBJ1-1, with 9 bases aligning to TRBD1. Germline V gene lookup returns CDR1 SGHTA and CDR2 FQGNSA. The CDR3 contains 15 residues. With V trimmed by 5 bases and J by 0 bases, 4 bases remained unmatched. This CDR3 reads CASSLQGAMNTEAFF. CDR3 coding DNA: TGTGCCAGCAGCCTACAGGGGGCTATGAACACTGAAGCTTTCTTT.

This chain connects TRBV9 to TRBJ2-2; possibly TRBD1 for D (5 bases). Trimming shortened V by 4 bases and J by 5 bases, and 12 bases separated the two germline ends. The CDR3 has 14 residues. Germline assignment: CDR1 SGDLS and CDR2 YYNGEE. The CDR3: CASSLREYTGELFF. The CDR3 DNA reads TGTGCCAGCAGCCTCAGGGAATATACCGGGGAGCTGTTTTTT.